This T cell receptor beta chain derives from a study of cytomegalovirus exposure and HLA in healthy donors (dated by TCRdb to between 2016 and 2019). Describing the broader study: In an earlier analysis of several hundred of the donors, 250 to 350 Gb of sequence data and 90 million to 120 million unique TCR beta sequences from 180 million or so T cells were reported. The study profiled the T cell repertoires of about 640 subjects by immunosequencing and related them to cytomegalovirus serostatus. All discovery cohort repertoires had been generated using a single sequencing platform. In a later analysis, previously published TCR beta repertoires from several hundred donors were re-analyzed and high-resolution HLA genotyping was added so that TCR occurrence patterns could be studied. Donor age, sex, ethnicity and CMV serostatus were collected together with the repertoire data. On average, roughly 250,000 unique TCR beta nucleotide sequences were sequenced per donor among 398 genotyped donors of the cohort, with 15% to 20% of those sequences being non-productive. The aim of the study was to test whether cataloging public T cell receptors could identify signatures of past pathogen exposure. Typing coverage differed by locus: A, B, C, DRB1 and DQB1 were typed in roughly 629-640 donors, DQA1 in 500 to 550, DPA1 in approximately 610, and DPB1 in approximately 450. Along with the 666-subject first cohort, a separate validation cohort of approximately 110 different subjects was used. About five DR-DQ haplotypes were handled as single units for association and clustering, since linkage in the cohort was strong. To decide whether each TCR beta V gene segment behaved as functional or pseudogenic, an earlier analysis of approximately 600 of the donors relied on high-throughput TCR beta sequencing. An early release covering roughly 600 HLA-typed donors comprised approximately 300 gigabases of sequencing data and about 90 million unique TCR sequences. Rather than drawing on any new phenotypic data, the later analysis identified candidate immune exposures from TCR beta sequences and the way those sequences occurred across donors. In a later genetic analysis, genome-wide SNP genotypes for about 60% of the 666 donors were used, and that subset was treated as a discovery cohort. High-throughput TCR immunosequencing, statistical association of individual TCRs with disease status, and machine learning were combined to predict cytomegalovirus infection status. HLA typing covered class I and class II loci at four-digit resolution. Of the roughly 390 genotyped donors, approximately 83% fell in the genetic ancestry cluster associated with self-reported Caucasian donors.

According to the germline V gene, CDR1 reads LGHNA and CDR2 reads YNFKEQ. V loses 5 bases of germline sequence and J loses 8 bases, and the interval between the two ends is 18 bases. From cysteine to phenylalanine, the CDR3 is 15 amino acids long. Just the 45-base CDR3 DNA is kept, in frame starting at base 1. Libraries were prepared through the immunoSEQ multiplex PCR assay. For the multiplex PCR, a mixture combining 60 forward primers for TCR Vbeta segments and 13 reverse primers for TCR Jbeta segments was used. A multiplex PCR assay on genomic DNA amplified the CDR3 region of rearranged TCR beta genes. On the Illumina HiSeq System, the amplified TCR beta libraries were sequenced as 87-base-pair reads. In the source study's methods: A later analysis counted about 82 million unique TCR beta chains across the 650 to 700 repertoires, and roughly 11 million of these chains were shared by at least two donors. To remove PCR and sequencing errors, raw reads were error-corrected and collapsed into unique sequences using a nearest-neighbor algorithm that merged closely related sequences. To assign V, D and J gene segments, CDR3 sequences were aligned to IMGT reference sequences. For a sequence to be retained, a match of at least six nucleotides to both a V gene segment and a J gene segment was required. A rearrangement was called productive if the CDR3 had no stop codons and remained in frame with V and J, and every other rearrangement was called non-productive. Following IMGT convention, CDR3 was defined as the stretch from the second conserved V-encoded cysteine to the conserved J-encoded phenylalanine. In an earlier analysis of just under 600 of the donors, sequences lacking an unambiguous match to a single V gene segment were excluded. In an earlier analysis of 587 of the donors, V segments were called functional above 56.7% productive rearrangements and were called segregating when the between-donor standard deviation exceeded 5%. A statistical classification framework was built to diagnose cytomegalovirus status from the catalog of TCR beta chain sequences. A later analysis assigned V and J genes by comparing TCR nucleotide sequences with IMGT/GENE-DB human TR gene sequences. Using the TCRdist pipeline, a later analysis assigned CDR3 sequences along with most-parsimonious VDJ recombination scenarios. A later analysis defined each TCR beta chain by its CDR3 amino acid sequence plus V-gene family, and excluded reads lacking a unique V-gene family. To address suspected cross-contamination and a sequencing artifact, a later analysis removed roughly 580 highly shared, low-generation-probability nucleotide sequences. A later analysis calculated a clonal expansion index for each public chain from normalized within-repertoire ranks of inferred template counts. In a later analysis, generation probabilities were computed using a VDJ recombination model fitted to out-of-frame rearrangements, and the results were checked against IGoR. In a later analysis, hypergeometric tests were used to score TCR-TCR, TCR-HLA and TCR-CMV co-occurrence, with a repertoire-size bias correction applied to TCR pairs. To estimate false discovery rates, a later analysis permuted the HLA or CMV assignments 20 times. In a later analysis, co-occurring TCRs were grouped using DBSCAN, and TCRdist sequence similarity was added for clustering within HLA-allele-positive subsets. Repertoires with fewer than 30,000 or more than 120,000 public chains, plus five repertoires with anomalous nucleotide sharing, were excluded from co-occurrence clustering. Here the immuneACCESS table is served through TCRdb, limited to in-frame sequences with V and J called. Missing clones are a known gap in these copies; in checked studies unresolved V genes cover under half, and the rest lacks a known reason. The V and J calls and clone size are taken from that table; D and trimming were inferred from the DNA. In all, the sample holds 100,000 to 150,000 clones, and about 80% of those were seen once. Together, the top ten hold around 3.9% of the sample.

The cohort consisted of some 730 healthy bone marrow donors. At the time of sampling, every cohort member was nominally healthy, though immune exposures that went unrecorded were likely present. The donor was CMV seronegative and belonged to the group of several hundred seronegative cohort members. A peripheral blood sample was provided by each donor, and peripheral blood mononuclear cells were used for TCR beta sequencing. Genomic DNA extraction from the blood cell samples was performed with the Qiagen DNeasy Blood Extraction Kit. Of note for this clone: Its antigen is currently not known. Base qualities are missing; no much larger clone stands one base away.

Beyond this particular receptor, the publication reports: In a later analysis, 15,000 to 20,000 TCR beta sequences were associated with specific HLA alleles at a false discovery rate of 0.05. The study listed 164 TCR beta chains as associated with cytomegalovirus. Because counts were too low, about 15 rarely observed V segments, including chromosome 9 orphons, were left out of the earlier analysis of about 500 of the donors. In vitro tests confirmed that a few of the cytomegalovirus-associated TCR beta chains recognize cytomegalovirus antigens. A later genetic analysis reported fewer N-insertions in productive TCRs among donors in an Asian-associated ancestry cluster than the approximately 670-donor mean. CMV serostatus was the only immune exposure information available for the cohort. Correlated functional status among segregating V segments might reflect linkage disequilibrium, but an unknown experimental factor could not be ruled out. Cytomegalovirus status was reported to be diagnosed by the classifier with high specificity and sensitivity in both the original and validation cohorts. Roughly uniform sequencing depth across donors was assumed in presence/absence analyses, although this assumption may not hold. Some IMGT-functional V segments, including TRBV6-2 and TRBV6-3, could not be told apart with the 87-base-pair reads, so those segments were excluded. A group of highly shared sequence variants was considered likely to be a technical artifact of the sequencing pipeline. Strong co-occurrence of HLA alleles, especially DR and DQ, made assigning TCR associations to individual alleles difficult. Across donors, most TCR sequences were observed very rarely, whereas some public TCRs were present in many individuals. HLA typing was unavailable for some donors at each locus, so association tests used only the typed subset. A later analysis found that most CMV-associated TCR beta chains appeared HLA-restricted, with HLA associations seemingly driven largely by CMV exposure. A further reported finding was that TCR beta sequences accurately predicted the HLA-A and HLA-B alleles for most subjects in the first cohort. A later analysis found that HLA-associated TCR beta chains were more clonally expanded and had lower generation probabilities than equally common non-associated chains. A later genetic analysis associated a missense DCLRE1C variant with V-gene and J-gene trimming of TCR beta chains, and an independent cohort replicated the association. The authors suggested that the approach could potentially be generalized to other disease states and immunological phenotypes. In an earlier analysis of some 640 of the donors, most TCR beta V segments were observed in productive rearrangements about 87% or about 30% of the time, broadly matching IMGT annotations. In a later analysis, the rate of TCR association differed among HLA loci, with DRB1 alleles having the most associated TCRs and HLA-C alleles having the fewest. Several of the top co-occurrence clusters appeared to be linked to parvovirus B19, influenza, CMV and Epstein-Barr virus, according to a later analysis. Only TCR beta chains were sequenced in this cohort, and the absence of alpha or paired-chain data limited detectable features.

The receptor chain draws on TRBV4-2 and TRBJ1-4, with a weak D call of TRBD1 (6 bases match). The sequenced sample consisted of PBMCs. The receptor's source is a man aged 40-49 years in good health and CMV-seronegative. In nucleotide form, the sequence is TGTGCCAGCAGCGTCAGGGGAAACGGCTACGAAAAACTGTTTTTT. Its translation reads: CASSVRGNGYEKLFF.